This TCR beta chain was obtained from a study of shared clonotypes between healthy human individuals. Overall study findings and caveats: A reduction in generation probabilities was seen for non-shared clonotypes relative to those shared by all four donors. Only blood underwent sampling, and tissue repertoires likely differ.

Details on this clone: Its target is not known.

Germline values: CDR1 SGHRS, CDR2 YFSETQ. The CDR3 covers 16 residues. Losses at the gene ends were 0 bases for V and 7 bases for J; bases not matched to a gene: 7. Researchers partitioned CD4+ cells into CD45RA+ naive and CD45RA-negative memory subsets. In the source study's methods: ImmunoSEQ gave junction-only sequences without quality scores, so filtering differed. Profiling relied on immunoSEQ multiplex PCR, and the TCRdb table lists in-frame clones only, not all of them. V and J calls plus clone size are reproduced from that table; the DNA served to infer D and trimming. The repertoire holds about 2.4 million clones, with over 85% as singletons.

The specimen sequenced was naive CD4+ T cells from PBMCs. Stated subset: CD45RA+ positively selected. V is TRBV5-1 and J is TRBJ2-1, with 10 bases that match TRBD2. The TCR originated in a man between 18 and 29 years old in good health. Some clones in this sample may be carry-over from other donors' samples. CDR3 sequence: CASSLGGLAATNEQFF. The CDR3, as DNA: TGCGCCAGCAGCTTGGGAGGACTAGCGGCCACAAATGAGCAGTTCTTC.